The rows below give T cell receptor beta chains drawn from one sample of a study of PD-1 blockade in classical Hodgkin lymphoma. TCRdb's copy holds only in-frame clones and misses some; the assay was immunoSEQ multiplex PCR. The table records around 40,000 clones, around 80% of them present only once. This specimen consisted of peripheral blood mononuclear cells (PBMCs), obtained at baseline. These receptors came from a human donor with classical Hodgkin lymphoma. The CDR3 runs from the conserved cysteine through the conserved F or W. The D gene is left open where the match is weak. The size entry is marked missing in some rows and otherwise reads once, few, many or a size class.

length	size	J	D	V	DNA	CDR3
14	-	TRBJ2-7	TRBD1	TRBV30	TGTGCCTGGAGTGAGACAGTAAACAGGGGGGAGCAGTACTTC	CAWSETVNRGEQYF
14	-	TRBJ2-7	TRBD1	TRBV9	TGTGCCAGCAGCGGAGGGGGCTTAAGCTACGAGCAGTACTTC	CASSGGGLSYEQYF
13	-	TRBJ2-1	TRBD2	TRBV27	TGTGCCAGCAGTTTCGGACTAGCCGGTGAGCAGTTCTTC	CASSFGLAGEQFF
14	-	TRBJ2-7	TRBD1	TRBV5-6	TGTGCCAGCAGCTACCGGGACAGGGTACACGAGCAGTACTTC	CASSYRDRVHEQYF
15	-	TRBJ2-7	-	TRBV4-3	TGCGCCAGCAGCCAAGGCCACAGGGCCTCCTACGAGCAGTACTTC	CASSQGHRASYEQYF
15	-	TRBJ2-2	TRBD1	TRBV7-2	TGTGCCAGCAGCTTGAGGGGGCCGGACACCGGGGAGCTGTTTTTT	CASSLRGPDTGELFF
12	-	TRBJ2-1	-	TRBV5-1	TGCGCCAGCAGCTCCGGGCAGCCGGAACAGTTCTTC	CASSSGQPEQFF
13	few	TRBJ1-6	-	TRBV19	TGTGCCAGTACCGCGACAGATAATTCACCCCTCCACTTT	CASTATDNSPLHF
17	-	TRBJ1-4	-	TRBV9	TGTGCCAGCAGCGTAGGTCGCGTGCAGGGTATGAATGAAAAACTGTTTTTT	CASSVGRVQGMNEKLFF
11	-	TRBJ1-1	-	TRBV7-9	TGTGCCAGCAGCCTCCGGGGTGAAGCTTTCTTT	CASSLRGEAFF
15	few	TRBJ1-4	-	TRBV11-2	TGTGCCAGCAGCTTACGGGGGGCAACTAATGAAAAACTGTTTTTT	CASSLRGATNEKLFF
16	-	TRBJ2-4	TRBD2	TRBV2	TGTGCCAGCAGTGGGCTAGCGGGACTAGCCAAAAACATTCAGTACTTC	CASSGLAGLAKNIQYF
13	-	TRBJ2-5	-	TRBV7-9	TGTGCCAGCAGCTCCCAGGAGATCGGGACCCAGTACTTC	CASSSQEIGTQYF
14	medium-sized	TRBJ2-3	-	TRBV29-1	TGCAGCGTTGAAGATCTAGGGAACACAGATACGCAGTATTTT	CSVEDLGNTDTQYF
14	-	TRBJ2-7	TRBD2	TRBV19	TGTGCCAGTAGCCCTTTAGCGGGGAACTACGAGCAGTACTTC	CASSPLAGNYEQYF
14	-	TRBJ2-7	-	TRBV6-6	TGTGCCAGTACCTCAGCATGGGGGGTCGACGAGCAGTACTTC	CASTSAWGVDEQYF
16	-	TRBJ1-6	-	TRBV2	TGTGCCAGCAGTGACTTTTCGCGGGGGCGGTCTTCACCCCTCCACTTT	CASSDFSRGRSSPLHF
13	-	TRBJ1-1	-	TRBV5-4	TGTGCCAGCAGCCCGTTCCTGAACACTGAAGCTTTCTTT	CASSPFLNTEAFF
14	-	TRBJ2-1	-	TRBV11-2	TGTGCCAGCAGCCCCAGCGGAAATCGTAATGAGCAGTTCTTC	CASSPSGNRNEQFF
11	-	TRBJ2-3	-	TRBV29-1	TGCAGCGTTCCGCGCCCTGGATCGCAGTATTTT	CSVPRPGSQYF
15	-	TRBJ2-7	-	TRBV9	TGTGCCAGCAGCGTAGGTGGACAGGGAGGGGCCGAGCAGTACTTC	CASSVGGQGGAEQYF
13	-	TRBJ2-3	-	TRBV10-1	TGCGCCGTCTCCCCTGCCGGGTCAGATACGCAGTATTTT	CAVSPAGSDTQYF
16	-	TRBJ1-4	-	TRBV5-1	TGCGCCAGCAGCTTGGGGTACAGGGAAAGTAATGAAAAACTGTTTTTT	CASSLGYRESNEKLFF
13	-	TRBJ1-1	TRBD1	TRBV7-2	TGTGCCAGCAGCCCTCAGGGGGTCACTGAAGCTTTCTTT	CASSPQGVTEAFF
15	-	TRBJ2-7	-	TRBV19	TGTGCCAGTAGTATAAGGCAGGGGAGCTCCTACGAGCAGTACTTC	CASSIRQGSSYEQYF
14	-	TRBJ2-2	-	TRBV5-1	TGCGCCAGCTTACCGGGACACAACACCGGGGAGCTGTTTTTT	CASLPGHNTGELFF
13	-	TRBJ1-1	TRBD1	TRBV7-3	TGTGCCAGCAGCCAAACAGGGGAAACTGAAGCTTTCTTT	CASSQTGETEAFF
13	-	TRBJ1-4	-	TRBV4-3	TGCGCCAGCAGCCAAGAACCCAATGAAAAACTGTTTTTT	CASSQEPNEKLFF
17	-	TRBJ2-7	-	TRBV7-2	TGTGCCAGCAGCTTAGGAGCAGTAGATGGGGGGCCTTACGAGCAGTACTTC	CASSLGAVDGGPYEQYF
13	-	TRBJ1-2	-	TRBV9	TGTGCCAGCAGCGTAAACCCAGGGGAGGGCTACACCTTC	CASSVNPGEGYTF
13	-	TRBJ1-1	-	TRBV27	TGTGCCAGCAGATTAGGGGTGAACACTGAAGCTTTCTTT	CASRLGVNTEAFF
15	-	TRBJ2-2	TRBD1	TRBV4-1	TGCGCCAGCAGCCGAGGTCAGGGGGTTACCGGGGAGCTGTTTTTT	CASSRGQGVTGELFF
15	-	TRBJ2-1	TRBD2	TRBV27	TGTGCCAGCAGTTTCGCTAGCGGGGGGCCCAATGAGCAGTTCTTC	CASSFASGGPNEQFF
15	few	TRBJ2-5	-	TRBV5-1	TGCGCCAGCAGCTTGGCCCAGGGTAACCAAGAGACCCAGTACTTC	CASSLAQGNQETQYF
15	-	TRBJ2-7	TRBD2	TRBV7-2	TGTGCCAGCAGCTCGGTTCGGAGCGGGGGGGACGAGCAGTACTTC	CASSSVRSGGDEQYF
15	-	TRBJ2-2	TRBD2	TRBV7-8	TGTGCCAGCAGCCCCGGACTAGCCCTCGCCGGGGAGCTGTTTTTT	CASSPGLALAGELFF
17	-	TRBJ2-2	-	TRBV4-1	TGCGCCAGCAGCCACGTATCGGCGGGTCTAGCTGGCGGGGAGCTGTTTTTT	CASSHVSAGLAGGELFF
15	-	TRBJ2-2	-	TRBV5-1	TGCGCCAGCAGCTTGGCCCAAGGGGCCGCCGGGGAGCTGTTTTTT	CASSLAQGAAGELFF
14	-	TRBJ2-3	-	TRBV7-8	TGTGCCAGCAGCTTAGTTAGATTCACAGATACGCAGTATTTT	CASSLVRFTDTQYF
12	-	TRBJ1-1	-	TRBV5-1	TGCGCCAGCCGCGACAGAAACACTGAAGCTTTCTTT	CASRDRNTEAFF
16	-	TRBJ1-4	-	TRBV2	TGTGCCAGCAGTGAAGCGCACACTGGAGGAGATGAAAAACTGTTTTTT	CASSEAHTGGDEKLFF
12	-	TRBJ2-1	-	TRBV5-4	TGTGCCAGCAGCTTACCCGACAATGAGCAGTTCTTC	CASSLPDNEQFF
16	-	TRBJ2-2	-	TRBV7-2	TGTGCCAGCAGCTTAGACCGGAACTTGTTGGGCGGGGAGCTGTTTTTT	CASSLDRNLLGGELFF
14	-	TRBJ2-5	-	TRBV19	TGTGCCAGTAGTATATCGGGACTTCAAGAGACCCAGTACTTC	CASSISGLQETQYF
15	once	TRBJ2-3	TRBD1	TRBV7-8	TGTGCCAGCAGGAACCGACAGGGCCTTGAAGATACGCAGTATTTT	CASRNRQGLEDTQYF
15	-	TRBJ1-2	-	TRBV19	TGTGCCAGTAGCATTACCGGGCGGCATTACTATGGCTACACCTTC	CASSITGRHYYGYTF
15	-	TRBJ2-5	TRBD1	TRBV6-4	TGTGCCAGCAGTTACTTGACAGGGTCTGGGGAGACCCAGTACTTC	CASSYLTGSGETQYF
13	-	TRBJ1-1	-	TRBV11-2	TGTGCCAGCAGGGTAGAGGGAACCGCTGAAGCTTTCTTT	CASRVEGTAEAFF
14	once	TRBJ2-2	TRBD1	TRBV2	TGTGCCAGCGCCGCAGGGGGCGACACCGGGGAGCTGTTTTTT	CASAAGGDTGELFF